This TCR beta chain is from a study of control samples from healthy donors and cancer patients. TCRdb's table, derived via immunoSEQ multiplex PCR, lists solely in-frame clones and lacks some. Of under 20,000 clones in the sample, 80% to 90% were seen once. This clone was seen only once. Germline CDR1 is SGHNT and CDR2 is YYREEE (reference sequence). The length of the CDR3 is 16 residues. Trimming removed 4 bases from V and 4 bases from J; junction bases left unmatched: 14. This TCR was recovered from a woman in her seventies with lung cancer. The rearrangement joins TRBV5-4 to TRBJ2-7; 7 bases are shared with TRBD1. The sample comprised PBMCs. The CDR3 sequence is CASSRSATTGSYEQYF. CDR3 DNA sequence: TGTGCCAGCAGCCGATCAGCAACGACAGGGTCTTACGAGCAGTACTTC.